A single T cell receptor (beta chain) is shown here with its context. Its cognate antigen is unknown. At one boundary the junction diverges from the germline segment, which might be a read error. Other DNA variants within this sample encode the same CDR3. These data belong to a study of cytomegalovirus exposure and HLA in healthy donors. General study results and limits: In a later analysis, TCR association rates varied by HLA locus: DRB1 most, HLA-C fewest. A later analysis associated 15,000 or so TCR beta sequences with HLA alleles at a 0.05 false discovery rate.

CDR1 is SGHTA, CDR2 FQGTGA, per germline. CDR3 length: 13 residues. PCR involved 60 Vbeta and 13 Jbeta primers. The data were produced by immunoSEQ multiplex PCR, yet TCRdb's version contains in-frame clones alone and is incomplete. The sample lists approximately 150,000 clones, more than 70% occurring once. The TCR sequence derives from a young man in good health and CMV-seropositive. The chain couples TRBV7-3 to TRBJ1-1, with D unclear. The material sequenced was PBMCs. The CDR3 coding sequence is TGTGCCAGCAGCTTATCCGGGAACACCGAAGCTTTCTTT. Its protein is CASSLSGNTEAFF.